These T cell receptor beta chains were read from a single sample in a study of blood T cell repertoires in COVID-19. Libraries were prepared by immunoSEQ multiplex PCR; TCRdb keeps only in-frame clonotypes and omits some of them. The table includes about 250,000 clones, approximately 84% detected once. Sequences were obtained from peripheral blood. Receptor source: a man in his fifties with active or convalescent COVID-19. Both conserved end residues are part of each CDR3. Each record gives: J gene, CDR3 length, V gene, D gene, clone size, CDR3 protein, CDR3 DNA. D genes are given only for firm matches. The size entry is marked missing in some rows and otherwise reads once, few, many or a size class.

J: TRBJ2-7
length: 12
V: TRBV15
D: TRBD1
size: -
CDR3: CATSTTGDEQYF
DNA: TGTGCCACCAGCACGACAGGGGACGAGCAGTACTTC

J: TRBJ1-1
length: 13
V: TRBV9
D: -
size: -
CDR3: CASSVDGNTEAFF
DNA: TGTGCCAGCAGCGTAGACGGGAACACTGAAGCTTTCTTT

J: TRBJ1-6
length: 15
V: TRBV6-5
D: -
size: -
CDR3: CASGRGAVRNSPLHF
DNA: TGTGCCAGCGGTCGGGGGGCCGTCAGGAATTCACCCCTCCACTTT

J: TRBJ1-4
length: 15
V: TRBV19
D: -
size: -
CDR3: CASSSPGSTNEKLFF
DNA: TGTGCCAGTAGTAGCCCGGGGAGTACTAATGAAAAACTGTTTTTT

J: TRBJ2-2
length: 14
V: TRBV18
D: -
size: -
CDR3: CASSPPGNTGELFF
DNA: TGTGCCAGCTCACCGCCGGGGAACACCGGGGAGCTGTTTTTT

J: TRBJ1-1
length: 15
V: TRBV5-1
D: TRBD1
size: -
CDR3: CASSLIPGQDTEAFF
DNA: TGCGCCAGCAGCCTTATACCGGGACAGGACACTGAAGCTTTCTTT

J: TRBJ1-2
length: 21
V: TRBV3-1/TRBV3-2
D: TRBD1
size: -
CDR3: CASSPARKDVRGQHKNYGYTF
DNA: TGTGCCAGCAGCCCGGCCCGAAAAGACGTCAGGGGGCAACACAAGAACTATGGCTACACCTTC

J: TRBJ1-4
length: 17
V: TRBV5-1
D: TRBD1
size: once
CDR3: CASSLRAVDRAGEKLFF
DNA: TGCGCCAGCAGTCTCAGGGCCGTGGACAGGGCCGGGGAAAAACTGTTTTTT

J: TRBJ1-5
length: 14
V: TRBV30
D: -
size: -
CDR3: CAWSPAPGNQPQHF
DNA: TGTGCCTGGAGCCCCGCCCCGGGCAATCAGCCCCAGCATTTT

J: TRBJ2-1
length: 13
V: TRBV11-1
D: -
size: -
CDR3: CASSPDRYNEQFF
DNA: TGTGCCAGCAGCCCAGACAGGTACAATGAGCAGTTCTTC

J: TRBJ1-1
length: 12
V: TRBV2
D: -
size: -
CDR3: CASGGKNTEAFF
DNA: TGTGCCAGTGGGGGCAAGAACACTGAAGCTTTCTTT

J: TRBJ2-1
length: 15
V: TRBV11-1
D: TRBD1
size: -
CDR3: CASSSWDREEDEQFF
DNA: TGTGCCAGCAGCTCATGGGACAGGGAAGAGGATGAGCAGTTCTTC

J: TRBJ2-1
length: 24
V: TRBV28
D: TRBD2
size: -
CDR3: CASSLSISGRHPQATSGRRNEQFF
DNA: TGTGCCAGCAGTTTATCAATATCGGGTCGACACCCTCAAGCAACTAGCGGGCGTAGGAATGAGCAGTTCTTC

J: TRBJ2-7
length: 13
V: TRBV5-1
D: -
size: -
CDR3: CASSPRGNHEQYF
DNA: TGCGCCAGCAGCCCCCGGGGGAACCACGAGCAGTACTTC

J: TRBJ1-1
length: 14
V: TRBV5-4
D: -
size: -
CDR3: CASSLGGRNTEAFF
DNA: TGTGCCAGCAGCTTGGGTGGCCGGAACACTGAAGCTTTCTTT

J: TRBJ1-5
length: 15
V: TRBV6-5
D: -
size: once
CDR3: CASILAPDSGQPQHF
DNA: TGTGCCAGCATTCTCGCCCCGGACTCCGGCCAGCCCCAGCATTTT

J: TRBJ2-5
length: 18
V: TRBV4-2
D: TRBD2
size: -
CDR3: CASSQDETSGGAGETQYF
DNA: TGTGCCAGCAGCCAAGATGAGACTAGCGGGGGGGCGGGTGAGACCCAGTACTTC

J: TRBJ1-2
length: 14
V: TRBV25-1
D: TRBD1
size: -
CDR3: CASSEVGDSYGYTF
DNA: TGTGCCAGCAGTGAAGTGGGGGACAGCTATGGCTACACCTTC

J: TRBJ1-1
length: 15
V: TRBV5-5
D: -
size: -
CDR3: CASSGDFGGGTEAFF
DNA: TGTGCCAGCAGCGGGGATTTTGGGGGAGGCACTGAAGCTTTCTTT

J: TRBJ2-7
length: 16
V: TRBV30
D: TRBD2
size: few
CDR3: CAWSVKMGGFAYEQYF
DNA: TGTGCCTGGAGTGTTAAGATGGGGGGGTTTGCGTACGAGCAGTACTTC

J: TRBJ2-1
length: 15
V: TRBV2
D: TRBD2
size: -
CDR3: CASRESGGGFYEQFF
DNA: TGTGCCAGCAGGGAGAGCGGGGGTGGGTTCTATGAGCAGTTCTTC

J: TRBJ1-2
length: 16
V: TRBV5-4
D: -
size: -
CDR3: CASSPMVPGSDYGYTF
DNA: TGTGCCAGCAGCCCGATGGTCCCGGGGTCTGACTATGGCTACACCTTC

J: TRBJ1-5
length: 15
V: TRBV6-2/TRBV6-3
D: -
size: -
CDR3: CASSRDWNSNQPQHF
DNA: TGTGCCAGCAGCCGAGACTGGAATAGCAATCAGCCCCAGCATTTT

J: TRBJ2-1
length: 15
V: TRBV7-6
D: TRBD2
size: -
CDR3: CASSRAGAPGNEQFF
DNA: TGTGCCAGCAGCCGAGCGGGGGCCCCGGGAAATGAGCAGTTCTTC

J: TRBJ2-2
length: 15
V: TRBV7-3
D: -
size: once
CDR3: CASSPFSGDTGELFF
DNA: TGTGCCAGCAGCCCATTCTCGGGAGACACCGGGGAGCTGTTTTTT

J: TRBJ2-1
length: 15
V: TRBV11-2
D: -
size: -
CDR3: CASRPGQFTYNEQFF
DNA: TGTGCCAGCAGACCCGGACAGTTTACCTACAATGAGCAGTTCTTC

J: TRBJ1-5
length: 18
V: TRBV1
D: -
size: medium-sized
CDR3: CTSSRLRGQGFGNQPQHF
DNA: TGCACCAGCAGCCGCCTCCGGGGACAGGGGTTCGGCAATCAGCCCCAGCATTTT

J: TRBJ2-7
length: 14
V: TRBV3-1/TRBV3-2
D: TRBD1
size: once
CDR3: CASSQVQGAYEQYF
DNA: TGTGCCAGCAGCCAAGTACAGGGGGCCTACGAGCAGTACTTC

J: TRBJ1-6
length: 16
V: TRBV9
D: -
size: -
CDR3: CASSVSGGTYNSPLHF
DNA: TGTGCCAGCAGCGTTTCGGGGGGGACCTATAATTCACCCCTCCACTTT

J: TRBJ1-4
length: 15
V: TRBV19
D: -
size: -
CDR3: CASSMGAGANEKLFF
DNA: TGTGCCAGTAGTATGGGAGCGGGGGCGAATGAAAAACTGTTTTTT

J: TRBJ2-3
length: 14
V: TRBV7-3
D: -
size: -
CDR3: CASSLTADTDTQYF
DNA: TGTGCCAGCAGCCTCACAGCTGACACAGATACGCAGTATTTT

J: TRBJ2-3
length: 14
V: TRBV6-5
D: -
size: -
CDR3: CANRPGLSTDTQYF
DNA: TGTGCCAACCGACCCGGACTAAGCACAGATACGCAGTATTTT

J: TRBJ1-2
length: 19
V: TRBV7-8
D: -
size: -
CDR3: CASSSKAYDLTRANYGYTF
DNA: TGTGCCAGCAGCTCAAAGGCGTACGACCTCACCAGGGCTAACTATGGCTACACCTTC

J: TRBJ2-1
length: 12
V: TRBV30
D: -
size: -
CDR3: CAWSVLGNEQFF
DNA: TGTGCCTGGAGTGTACTAGGGAATGAGCAGTTCTTC

J: TRBJ2-2
length: 16
V: TRBV7-3
D: TRBD2
size: -
CDR3: CASSLAGGRNTGELFF
DNA: TGTGCCAGCAGCTTAGCGGGGGGACGGAACACCGGGGAGCTGTTTTTT

J: TRBJ1-1
length: 15
V: TRBV14
D: TRBD1
size: -
CDR3: CASSHKGQPNTEAFF
DNA: TGTGCCAGCAGCCACAAGGGACAGCCGAACACTGAAGCTTTCTTT

J: TRBJ1-2
length: 17
V: TRBV7-9
D: -
size: -
CDR3: CASELKPRGSLGYGYTF
DNA: TGTGCCAGCGAGCTTAAACCGAGAGGCTCGTTAGGCTATGGCTACACCTTC

J: TRBJ2-7
length: 16
V: TRBV7-2
D: TRBD2
size: -
CDR3: CASSLVRGGSSYEQYF
DNA: TGTGCCAGCAGCTTAGTCCGCGGGGGAAGCTCCTACGAGCAGTACTTC

J: TRBJ2-2
length: 13
V: TRBV7-2
D: -
size: -
CDR3: CASSLVGAGELFF
DNA: TGTGCCAGCAGCTTAGTAGGGGCCGGGGAGCTGTTTTTT

J: TRBJ2-7
length: 14
V: TRBV5-1
D: TRBD1
size: -
CDR3: CASSLGQGPYEQYF
DNA: TGCGCCAGCAGCTTGGGACAGGGCCCCTACGAGCAGTACTTC

J: TRBJ1-5
length: 15
V: TRBV4-3
D: -
size: -
CDR3: CASSQEADFSQPQHF
DNA: TGCGCCAGCAGCCAAGAGGCGGATTTCAGTCAGCCCCAGCATTTT

J: TRBJ2-7
length: 12
V: TRBV28
D: -
size: -
CDR3: CASTQGSYEQYF
DNA: TGTGCCAGCACCCAGGGATCCTACGAGCAGTACTTC

J: TRBJ1-5
length: 17
V: TRBV5-6
D: TRBD1
size: -
CDR3: CASSVTGTGKVGQPQHF
DNA: TGTGCCAGCAGCGTAACCGGGACAGGGAAGGTTGGCCAGCCCCAGCATTTT

J: TRBJ2-1
length: 15
V: TRBV5-4
D: TRBD1
size: -
CDR3: CASSPGQGSHNEQFF
DNA: TGTGCCAGCAGCCCAGGACAGGGTTCCCACAATGAGCAGTTCTTC

J: TRBJ1-1
length: 15
V: TRBV19
D: -
size: once
CDR3: CASTYTDRSNTEAFF
DNA: TGTGCCAGTACGTATACCGACAGGTCTAACACTGAAGCTTTCTTT